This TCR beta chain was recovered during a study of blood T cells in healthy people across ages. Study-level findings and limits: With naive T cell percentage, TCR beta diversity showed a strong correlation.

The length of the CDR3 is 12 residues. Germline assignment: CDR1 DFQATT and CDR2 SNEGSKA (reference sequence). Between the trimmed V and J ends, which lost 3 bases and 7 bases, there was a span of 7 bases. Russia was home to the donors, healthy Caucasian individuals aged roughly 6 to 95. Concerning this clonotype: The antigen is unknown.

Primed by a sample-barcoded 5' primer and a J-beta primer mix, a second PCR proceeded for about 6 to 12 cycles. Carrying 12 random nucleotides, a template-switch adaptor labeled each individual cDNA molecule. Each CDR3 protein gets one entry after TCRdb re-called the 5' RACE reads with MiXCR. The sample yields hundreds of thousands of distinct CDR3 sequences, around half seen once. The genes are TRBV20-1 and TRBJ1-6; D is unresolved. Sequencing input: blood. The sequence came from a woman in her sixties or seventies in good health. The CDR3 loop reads CSARPTNSPLHF. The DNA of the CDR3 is TGCAGTGCTAGGCCGACCAATTCACCCCTCCACTTT.